This TCR beta chain was sequenced for a study of Graves' ophthalmopathy and Graves' hyperthyroidism. Study-level results: Blood was where most expanded thyroid clonotypes above 0.001 frequency also turned up. In separating ophthalmopathy from stable hyperthyroidism, a 13-signature model achieved nearly 90% sensitivity and around 81% specificity.

The TCR beta CDR3 regions underwent amplification from RNA transcripts. The library came from an HTBI-primed first-round RT-PCR and a second-round multiplex PCR. MiXCR was run by TCRdb on the multiplex PCR reads, yielding one entry per CDR3 protein. The sample consists of 900,000 to 1,200,000 distinct CDR3 sequences, around a third of them appearing once. As concerns this clonotype: Its antigen is as yet unknown.

Newly diagnosed hyperthyroidism donors, aged 18 to 65, duration under 2 months. The diagnosis was founded upon clinical symptoms, serum thyroxine, TRAb, thyroid ultrasound and orbital computed tomography. The sequence was collected from an adult man with Graves' hyperthyroidism. Material for sequencing was peripheral blood or thyroid tissue (not recorded which).

The CDR3 spells CSASSVGDRETQYF. In DNA form, the CDR3 reads TGCAGTGCCAGCAGTGTAGGGGACCGAGAGACCCAGTACTTC. This chain connects TRBV20-1 to TRBJ2-5; D tentatively fits TRBD1 or TRBD2 (5 bases each). CDR3 length equals 14 residues. V was trimmed by 6 bases and J by 4 bases, leaving 18 bases between them. Germline values: CDR1 DFQATT, CDR2 SNEGSKA (reference sequence).